This TCR beta chain was sequenced in a study of blood T cells in healthy people across ages. The authors ran a second PCR of roughly 6 to 12 cycles using a sample-barcoded 5' primer and a J-beta primer mix. Sequencing recovered at least 3 million CDR3-containing paired-end reads from each sample. MiXCR, run by TCRdb on the 5' RACE reads, gives a single entry per CDR3 protein. The table records approximately 2,000,000 distinct CDR3 sequences, roughly two fifths of them present only once. As for this clonotype: The target antigen is unknown.

Study observations and caveats: More naive CD4+ cells and higher diversity marked long-lived donors relative to aged donors.

Individuals who donated were healthy Caucasians from Russia aged about 6 to 90. The CDR3 length is 14 residues. Germline V gene sequence: CDR1 LGHNA, CDR2 YNFKEQ. This rearrangement joins TRBV4-2 to TRBJ2-5, with D possibly being TRBD1 (6 bases). The DNA end is more similar to TRBJ2-7, so the J call may be wrong. This sequence was found in a human donor in good health. The sequenced material came from blood. The CDR3 loop reads CASSQGAERYEQYF. The CDR3 coding sequence is TGTGCCAGCAGCCAGGGGGCCGAGAGATACGAGCAGTACTTC.